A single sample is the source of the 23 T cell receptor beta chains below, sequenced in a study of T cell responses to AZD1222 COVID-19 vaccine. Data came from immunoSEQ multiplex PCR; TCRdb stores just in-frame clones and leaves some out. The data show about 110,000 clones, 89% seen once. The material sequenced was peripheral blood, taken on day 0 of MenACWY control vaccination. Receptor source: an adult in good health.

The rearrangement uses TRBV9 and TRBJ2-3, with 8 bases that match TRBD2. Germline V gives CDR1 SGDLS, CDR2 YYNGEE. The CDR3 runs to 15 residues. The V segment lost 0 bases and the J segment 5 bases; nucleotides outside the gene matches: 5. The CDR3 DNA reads TGTGCCAGCAGCGTAGCAGCGGGGGCGGGAGATACGCAGTATTTT. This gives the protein CASSVAAGAGDTQYF.

The CDR3 spells CASSFRRLTSSYNSPLHF. CDR3 DNA sequence: TGTGCCAGCAGCTTTAGAAGGTTGACCAGCTCCTATAATTCACCCCTCCACTTT. This chain uses TRBV5-6 with TRBJ1-6; D call uncertain. This CDR3 contains 18 residues. Trimming cost V 2 bases and J 0 bases, with 15 bases left between them. In germline, CDR1 is SGHDT, CDR2 YYEEEE.

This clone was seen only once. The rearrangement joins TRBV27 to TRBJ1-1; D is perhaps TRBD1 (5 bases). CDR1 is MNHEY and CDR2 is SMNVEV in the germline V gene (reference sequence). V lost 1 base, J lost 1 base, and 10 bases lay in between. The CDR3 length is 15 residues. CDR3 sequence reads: CASSLFGAPNTEAFF. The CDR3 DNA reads TGTGCCAGCAGTTTATTCGGGGCACCGAACACTGAAGCTTTCTTT.

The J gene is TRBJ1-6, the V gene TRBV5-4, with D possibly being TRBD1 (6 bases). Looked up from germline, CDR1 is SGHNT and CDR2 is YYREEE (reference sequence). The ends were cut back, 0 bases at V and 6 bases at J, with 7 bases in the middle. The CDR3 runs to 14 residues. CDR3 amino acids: CASSLDRANSPLHF. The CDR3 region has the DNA TGTGCCAGCAGCTTGGACAGGGCTAATTCACCCCTCCACTTT.

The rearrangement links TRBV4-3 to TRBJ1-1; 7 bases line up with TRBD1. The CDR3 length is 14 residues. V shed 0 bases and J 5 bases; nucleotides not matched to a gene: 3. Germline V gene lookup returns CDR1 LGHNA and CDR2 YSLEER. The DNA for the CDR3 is TGCGCCAGCAGCCAAGAGGACAGGAGAACTGAAGCTTTCTTT. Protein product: CASSQEDRRTEAFF.

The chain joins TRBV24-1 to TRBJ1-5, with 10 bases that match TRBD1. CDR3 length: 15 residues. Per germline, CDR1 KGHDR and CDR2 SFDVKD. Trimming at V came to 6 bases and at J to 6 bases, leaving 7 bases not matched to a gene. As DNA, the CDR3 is TGTGCCACCAGTACCGGGACAGGGGCCGGTCAGCCCCAGCATTTT. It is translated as CATSTGTGAGQPQHF.

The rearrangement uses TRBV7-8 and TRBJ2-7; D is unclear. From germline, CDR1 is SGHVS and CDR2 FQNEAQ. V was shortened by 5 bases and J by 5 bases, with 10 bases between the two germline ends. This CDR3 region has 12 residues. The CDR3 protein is CASSGWTDEQYF. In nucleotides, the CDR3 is TGTGCCAGCAGCGGATGGACGGACGAGCAGTACTTC.

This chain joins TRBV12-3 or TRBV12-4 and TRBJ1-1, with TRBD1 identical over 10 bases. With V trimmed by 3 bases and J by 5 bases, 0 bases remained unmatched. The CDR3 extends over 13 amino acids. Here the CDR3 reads CASSLDRGTEAFF. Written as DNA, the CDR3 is TGTGCCAGCAGTTTGGACAGGGGGACTGAAGCTTTCTTT.

CDR3 amino acids: CASSGESDTQYF. DNA of the CDR3: TGCGCCAGCAGCGGGGAGTCGGATACGCAGTATTTT. The chain is built from TRBV5-1 and TRBJ2-3; D is possibly TRBD2 (5 bases). This CDR3 is built from 12 residues. The V gene's germline CDR1 is SGHRS and CDR2 YFSETQ. Between the trimmed V and J ends, which lost 4 bases and 6 bases, there was a span of 9 bases.

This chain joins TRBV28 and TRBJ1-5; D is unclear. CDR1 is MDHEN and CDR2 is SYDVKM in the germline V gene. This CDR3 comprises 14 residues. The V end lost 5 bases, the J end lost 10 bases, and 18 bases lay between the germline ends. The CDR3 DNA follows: TGTGCCAGCAGTAGACGGTCCCCTTTCACCCCCCAGCATTTT. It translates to CASSRRSPFTPQHF.

CDR3 protein: CASSGQGTYQPQHF. In DNA, the CDR3 is TGTGCCAGCAGCGGACAGGGAACATATCAGCCCCAGCATTTT. The chain is built from TRBV6-5 and TRBJ1-5; 8 nucleotides agree with TRBD1. The CDR3 runs to 14 residues. J gave up 5 bases and V 6 bases, and 6 bases lay outside the gene matches. In germline, CDR1 is MNHEY, CDR2 SVGAGI.

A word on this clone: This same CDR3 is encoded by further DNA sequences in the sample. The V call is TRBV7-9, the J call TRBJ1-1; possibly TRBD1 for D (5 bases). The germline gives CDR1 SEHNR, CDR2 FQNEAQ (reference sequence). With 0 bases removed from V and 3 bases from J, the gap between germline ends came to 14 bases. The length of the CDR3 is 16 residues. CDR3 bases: TGTGCCAGCAGCTTAGCCCTAGCCGGGACCCACACTGAAGCTTTCTTT. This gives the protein CASSLALAGTHTEAFF.

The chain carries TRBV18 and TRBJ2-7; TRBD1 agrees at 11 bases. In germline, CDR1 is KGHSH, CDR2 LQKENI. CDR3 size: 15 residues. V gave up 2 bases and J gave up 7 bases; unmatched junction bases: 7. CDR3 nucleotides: TGTGCCAGCTCACCATTGCAGGACAGGGGGCGTGAGCAGTACTTC. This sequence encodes CASSPLQDRGREQYF.

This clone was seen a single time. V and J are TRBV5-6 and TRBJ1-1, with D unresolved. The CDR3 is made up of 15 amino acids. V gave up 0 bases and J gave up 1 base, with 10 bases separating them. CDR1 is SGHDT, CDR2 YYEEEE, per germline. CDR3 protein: CASSLVSGGNTEAFF. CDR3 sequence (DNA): TGTGCCAGCAGCTTGGTCAGTGGAGGGAACACTGAAGCTTTCTTT.

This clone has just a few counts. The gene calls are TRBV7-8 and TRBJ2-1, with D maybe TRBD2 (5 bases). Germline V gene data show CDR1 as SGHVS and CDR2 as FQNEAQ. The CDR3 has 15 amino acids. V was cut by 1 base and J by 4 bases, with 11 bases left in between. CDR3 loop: CASSLERGSYNEQFF. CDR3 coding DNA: TGTGCCAGCAGCTTAGAACGCGGGTCGTACAATGAGCAGTTCTTC.

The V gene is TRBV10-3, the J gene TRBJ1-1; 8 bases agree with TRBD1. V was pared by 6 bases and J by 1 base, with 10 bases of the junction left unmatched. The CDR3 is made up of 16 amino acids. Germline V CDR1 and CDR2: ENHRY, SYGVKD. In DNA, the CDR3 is TGTGCCATCAGCCCAGGACAGGGCGGGGGGAACACTGAAGCTTTCTTT. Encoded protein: CAISPGQGGGNTEAFF.

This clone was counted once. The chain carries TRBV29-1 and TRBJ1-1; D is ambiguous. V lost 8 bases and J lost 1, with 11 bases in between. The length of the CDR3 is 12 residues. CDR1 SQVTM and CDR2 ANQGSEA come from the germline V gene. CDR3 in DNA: TGCAGCTCACGACGGCAGAACACTGAAGCTTTCTTT. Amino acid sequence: CSSRRQNTEAFF.

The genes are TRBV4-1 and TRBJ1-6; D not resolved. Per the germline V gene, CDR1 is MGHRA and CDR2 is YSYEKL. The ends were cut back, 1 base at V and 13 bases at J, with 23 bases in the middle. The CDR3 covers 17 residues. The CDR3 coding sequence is TGCGCCAGCAGCCAAGCGGCCAAGACCGGACGGTGGGTGCCCCTCCACTTT. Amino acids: CASSQAAKTGRWVPLHF.

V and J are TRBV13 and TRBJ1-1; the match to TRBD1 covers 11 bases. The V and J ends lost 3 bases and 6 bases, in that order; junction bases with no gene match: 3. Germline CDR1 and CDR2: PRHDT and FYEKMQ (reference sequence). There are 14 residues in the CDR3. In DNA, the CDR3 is TGTGCCAGCAGCTTCGGACAGGGGGCTTCTGAAGCTTTCTTT. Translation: CASSFGQGASEAFF.

The CDR3 coding sequence is TGCGCCAGCAGCCAAGGTCTCCCAGGGGCGGGCACTGAAGCTTTCTTT. This codes for CASSQGLPGAGTEAFF. This chain uses TRBV4-3 with TRBJ1-1; the D gene is possibly TRBD1 (6 bases). The CDR3 is 16 residues long. Per the germline V gene, CDR1 is LGHNA and CDR2 is YSLEER. V was shortened by 1 base and J by 4 bases, with 16 bases between the two germline ends.

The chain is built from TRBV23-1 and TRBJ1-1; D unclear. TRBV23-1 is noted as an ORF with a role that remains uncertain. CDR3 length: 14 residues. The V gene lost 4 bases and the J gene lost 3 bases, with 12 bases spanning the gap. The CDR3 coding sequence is TGCGCCAGCAGTCTAATCGGGGTATACACTGAAGCTTTCTTT. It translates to CASSLIGVYTEAFF.

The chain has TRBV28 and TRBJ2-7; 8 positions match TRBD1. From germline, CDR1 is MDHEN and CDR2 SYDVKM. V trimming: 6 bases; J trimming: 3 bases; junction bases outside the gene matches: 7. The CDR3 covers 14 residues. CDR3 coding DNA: TGTGCCAGCAGGAGGACAGGGCAGATCTACGAGCAGTACTTC. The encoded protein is CASRRTGQIYEQYF.

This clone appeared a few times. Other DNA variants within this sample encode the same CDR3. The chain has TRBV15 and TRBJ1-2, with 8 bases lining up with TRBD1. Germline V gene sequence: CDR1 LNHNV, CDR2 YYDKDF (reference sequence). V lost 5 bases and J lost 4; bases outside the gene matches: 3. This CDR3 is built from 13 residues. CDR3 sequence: CATSRGTGYGYTF. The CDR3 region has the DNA TGTGCCACCAGCCGCGGGACAGGCTATGGCTACACCTTC.